The rows below give T cell receptor beta chains drawn from one sample of a study of T cell repertoires in cytomegalovirus infection. Their target antigens are unknown. MiXCR, run by TCRdb on the reads, gives a single entry per CDR3 protein. The data show 600,000 to 700,000 distinct CDR3 sequences, around a third seen once. The sample in question was cultured PBMCs, obtained from culture after CMV antigen stimulation. These receptors originate from a human donor in good health (CMV status not recorded). Some clones in this sample may be carry-over from other donors' samples. Each CDR3 is given with its conserved first and last residue. The order of the fields is J gene, clone size, D gene, V gene, CDR3 protein, CDR3 DNA. A D gene is named only where the DNA matches it firmly. Expanded clones are given a class, and other clones once, few, many or no size at all.

TRBJ2-7 | few | - | TRBV7-8 | CASSPAGRVYEQYF | TGTGCCAGCAGCCCAGCGGGTCGGGTCTACGAGCAGTACTTC
TRBJ2-6 | - | - | TRBV7-8 | CASSSRVPSSGANVLTF | TGTGCCAGCAGCTCCAGGGTCCCAAGCTCTGGGGCCAACGTCCTGACTTTC
TRBJ2-7 | - | - | TRBV6-6 | CASSYGRGGEQYF | TGTGCCAGCAGTTATGGCAGGGGAGGGGAGCAGTACTTC
TRBJ2-4 | - | - | TRBV12-3/TRBV12-4 | CASNVGRAAKNIQYF | TGTGCCAGCAACGTTGGACGGGCGGCCAAAAACATTCAGTACTTC
TRBJ2-7 | - | - | TRBV6-1 | CASSEVGEDEQYF | TGTGCCAGCAGTGAAGTAGGGGAGGACGAGCAGTACTTC
TRBJ1-1 | few | - | TRBV19 | CASSVKRNTEAFF | TGTGCCAGTAGTGTAAAGAGGAACACTGAAGCTTTCTTT
TRBJ2-5 | few | - | TRBV20-1 | CSAGDHGTQETQYF | TGCAGTGCTGGAGACCACGGAACCCAAGAGACCCAGTACTTC
TRBJ2-3 | - | TRBD2 | TRBV9 | CASSVRSGGRDTQYF | TGTGCCAGCAGCGTTAGAAGCGGGGGCAGGGATACGCAGTATTTT
TRBJ2-1 | few | - | TRBV20-1 | CSANAYNEQFF | TGCAGTGCTAACGCCTACAATGAGCAGTTCTTC
TRBJ2-6 | once | - | TRBV18 | CASWQNSGANVLTF | TGTGCCAGCTGGCAGAATTCTGGGGCCAACGTCCTGACTTTC
TRBJ2-5 | - | - | TRBV7-9 | CGCSRGVLETQYF | TGCGGTTGCTCCCGCGGGGTTCTTGAGACCCAGTACTTC
TRBJ2-7 | few | - | TRBV27 | CASTGTTPYEQYF | TGTGCCAGTACCGGGACAACTCCCTACGAGCAGTACTTC
TRBJ2-5 | - | - | TRBV11-3 | CASSSGPATETQYF | TGTGCCAGCAGCTCCGGCCCCGCGACAGAGACCCAGTACTTC
TRBJ2-3 | - | - | TRBV11-3 | CASSPGERDTQYF | TGTGCCAGCAGCCCAGGGGAGAGAGATACGCAGTATTTT
TRBJ1-5 | - | TRBD1 | TRBV20-1 | CSARTGGLGQPQHF | TGCAGTGCTAGGACAGGGGGCTTGGGTCAGCCCCAGCATTTT
TRBJ1-2 | few | - | TRBV4-3 | CASSPGVQANYGYTF | TGCGCCAGCAGCCCGGGAGTCCAAGCTAACTATGGCTACACCTTC